A selection of T cell receptor beta chains follows, all from one sample in a study of identical twins. A single record per CDR3 protein comes from TCRdb applying MiXCR to the 5' RACE reads. The sample has about 810,000 distinct CDR3 sequences; 9% to 15% are singletons. The same data also went into a second study, on yellow fever vaccine responses in identical twins.

Sample: PBMCs. These receptors all come from a young woman in good health. Each CDR3 is given with its conserved first and last residue. The order of the fields is D gene, V gene, clone size, J gene, CDR3 DNA, CDR3 protein. A D gene is named only where the DNA matches it firmly. Clone size is given for some rows only: seen once, a few or many times, or a class if the clone is expanded.

>-|TRBV5-1|many|TRBJ1-1
TGCGCCAGCAGCACTCAGGGTGGGGGCACTGAAGCTTTCTTT
CASSTQGGGTEAFF
>-|TRBV7-9|many|TRBJ1-5
TGTGCCAGCAGCTTCTCGGACCAGCCCCAGCATTTT
CASSFSDQPQHF
>-|TRBV23-1|-|TRBJ1-1
TGCGCCAGCAGTCGGCAAAGGAAAACTGAAGCTTTCTTT
CASSRQRKTEAFF
>TRBD2|TRBV7-3|-|TRBJ2-3
TGTGCCAGCAGCTTAGGGGCTAGCGGGACCACGCAGTATTTT
CASSLGASGTTQYF
>TRBD1|TRBV3-1|few|TRBJ1-3
TGTGCCAGCAGCCGAGGACAGGGAGTCTCTGGAAACACCATATATTTT
CASSRGQGVSGNTIYF
>-|TRBV15|-|TRBJ2-2
TGTGCCACCAGCAGAGAGGGGGGACTTTTACAGGAGCTGTTTTTT
CATSREGGLLQELFF
>-|TRBV3-1|many|TRBJ1-6
TGTGCCAGCAGCCAAGTACGGACTAATTCACCCCTCCACTTT
CASSQVRTNSPLHF
>-|TRBV2|-|TRBJ2-1
TGTGCCAGCAGTGCACAGCTTAACAATGAGCAGTTCTTC
CASSAQLNNEQFF
>TRBD2|TRBV28|-|TRBJ2-3
TGTGCCAGCAGTACCCCCTATCTGGGCGGGGGGGCCGAGATGGCGGGCACAGATACGCAGTATTTT
CASSTPYLGGGAEMAGTDTQYF
>-|TRBV5-1|-|TRBJ1-2
TGCGCCAGCAGGATGGAGGGGCGGATTCACTATGGCTACACCTTC
CASRMEGRIHYGYTF
>-|TRBV3-1|-|TRBJ2-2
TGTGCCAGCAGCCAAACTAAAATCGCGAACACCGGGGAGCTGTTTTTT
CASSQTKIANTGELFF
>-|TRBV3-1|few|TRBJ2-4
TGTGCCAGCAGCCGGGGCGGACCTCTAGCCAAAAACATTCAGTACTTC
CASSRGGPLAKNIQYF
>TRBD2|TRBV24-1|-|TRBJ2-1
TGTGCCACCAGTGATTTCCTTAGCGGGAGACCAGATTACAATGAGCAGTTCTTC
CATSDFLSGRPDYNEQFF
>TRBD1|TRBV5-1|-|TRBJ2-6
TGCGCCAGCAGCGACGGACAGGGGTTCGGGGCCAACGTCCTGACTTTC
CASSDGQGFGANVLTF
>TRBD2|TRBV24-1|few|TRBJ2-7
TGTGCCACCAGTGATTTGCCTTTAGCGGGAGAGAGCTACGAGCAGTACTTC
CATSDLPLAGESYEQYF
>-|TRBV5-1|many|TRBJ2-7
TGCGCCAGCAGCCGTGCTTTAGCGGAGGCACCCTACGAGCAGTACTTC
CASSRALAEAPYEQYF
>-|TRBV5-1|few|TRBJ2-1
TGCGCCAGCAGCCCCGATTCGAATGAGCAGTTCTTC
CASSPDSNEQFF
>-|TRBV15|-|TRBJ1-1
TGTGCCACCAGCAGAGTTAGACAGACTGAAGCTTTCTTT
CATSRVRQTEAFF